This T cell receptor (beta chain) was recorded in a study of blood T cell repertoires in COVID-19. Overall study context: Samples of COVID-19 (acute and convalescent) were obtained from the United States, Italy and Spain. The analysed material was cDNA or gDNA that came from T cells, B-cell-depleted T cells, or PBMCs.

Individuals drawn from 24 US areas were roughly 18 to 95 years old. Clinical histories supplied by participants themselves formed the basis of cohort assignment. Clones were sequenced by immunoSEQ multiplex PCR, and TCRdb holds only the in-frame ones, with some missing. The sample comprises 300,000 to 350,000 clones, 90% of which are singletons, and approximately 4.5% rests with the top ten. The CDR3 is made up of 13 amino acids. V was clipped by 0 bases and J by 2 bases, with 5 bases between them. Per the germline V gene, CDR1 is SGHNT and CDR2 is YYREEE (reference sequence). This receptor was taken from a woman under 30 with acute COVID-19. The chain is built from TRBV5-4 and TRBJ1-2; D is unresolved. Material for sequencing was PBMCs or T cells enriched from blood (not recorded which). This CDR3 reads CASSLEENYGYTF. CDR3 bases: TGTGCCAGCAGCTTGGAAGAGAACTATGGCTACACCTTC.